This T cell receptor (beta chain) was profiled in a study of cytotoxic CD8 clonotypes in ibrutinib-treated CLL. The wider study: Response specimens were obtained following a median treatment duration of roughly 11 months, with a range of 6 to 36.

Regarding the study as a whole: Clonality measured at baseline exceeded age-matched healthy donors, tracking circulating CD8+ T-cell counts. Sustained-remission and progressing patients had different sampling times.

TCRdb's table, derived via immunoSEQ multiplex PCR, lists solely in-frame clones and lacks some. The sample includes fewer than 200,000 clones, 70% to 85% of them seen just once. In regard to this clone: Its cognate antigen is unknown.

Germline V CDR1 and CDR2: MNHNS, SASEGT. CDR3 length equals 13 residues. V shed 6 bases and J 6 bases; nucleotides not matched to a gene: 5. The sample in question was PBMCs, obtained after 24 months of ibrutinib treatment. This sequence originates from a human donor with chronic lymphocytic leukemia. V gene TRBV6-1 combines with J gene TRBJ1-2; 9 bases fit TRBD1. The CDR3 sequence: CASRKQGADGYTF. CDR3 in DNA: TGTGCCAGCAGAAAACAGGGGGCAGATGGCTACACCTTC.